Detailed here is one T cell receptor beta chain. Antigen specificity is unknown. TCRdb's table, derived via immunoSEQ multiplex PCR, lists solely in-frame clones and lacks some. The sample has under 200,000 clones, 94% seen once. The entry originates in a study of T cell responses to AZD1222 COVID-19 vaccine. Turning to the study itself: The study pooled second doses at about 4 or about 12 weeks.

CDR3 length: 14 amino acids. Germline loops: CDR1 MNHEY, CDR2 SMNVEV (reference sequence). Trimming pared 2 bases from V and 7 bases from J, leaving 12 bases between. Whole-study results and caveats: An increase in Spike-specific TCR breadth and depth was observed after two AZD1222 doses. The donor group comprised mostly white British people and more females; the analysis possibly underestimated clonal diversity. Of spike-specific TCRs, nearly half reportedly target regions left unmutated in variants.

This sample comprised peripheral blood, obtained on day 0 of AZD1222 vaccination. The rearrangement links TRBV27 to TRBJ2-1, with D perhaps TRBD2 (5 bases). The clonotype comes from an adult in good health. Here the CDR3 DNA reads TGTGCCAGCAGTTTAAGTCGCACGGGGAATGAGCAGTTCTTC. Translation gives CASSLSRTGNEQFF.